Described below is a single T cell receptor beta chain sequence and its context. This specimen comes from a study of CD8+ T cells in alopecia areata. Trimming stripped 1 base from V and 1 base from J, with 5 bases between. CDR1 is SGHDT, CDR2 YYEEEE, per germline. This CDR3 spans 13 amino acids. In each case, RNA was isolated and then reverse transcribed into cDNA as the sequencing template. Measured with immunoSEQ multiplex PCR; TCRdb has only the in-frame clones, and not every one. The top ten clones hold around 19% of a sample with 150,000 or so clones, 50% to 65% of them seen once. Sequencing was performed on CD8+ T cells sorted from blood, taken at week 0. The clonotype originates from a human donor with alopecia areata. The genes are TRBV5-6 and TRBJ1-2; D perhaps matches TRBD1 (5 bases). CDR3 nucleotide sequence: TGTGCCAGCAGCTTGAGGGGTAACTATGGCTACACCTTC. Translating it yields CASSLRGNYGYTF.